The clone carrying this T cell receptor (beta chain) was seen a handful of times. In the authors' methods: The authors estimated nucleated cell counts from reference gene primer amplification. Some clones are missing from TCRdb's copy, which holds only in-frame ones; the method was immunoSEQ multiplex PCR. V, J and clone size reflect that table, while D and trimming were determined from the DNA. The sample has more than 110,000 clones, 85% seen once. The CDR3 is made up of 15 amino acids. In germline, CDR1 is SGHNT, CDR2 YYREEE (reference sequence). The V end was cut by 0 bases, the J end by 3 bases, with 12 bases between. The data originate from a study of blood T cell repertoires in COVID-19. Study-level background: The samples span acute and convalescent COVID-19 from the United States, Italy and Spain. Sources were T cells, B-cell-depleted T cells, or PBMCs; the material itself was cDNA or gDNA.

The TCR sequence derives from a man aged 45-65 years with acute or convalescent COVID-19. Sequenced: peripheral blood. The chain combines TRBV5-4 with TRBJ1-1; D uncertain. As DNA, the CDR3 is TGTGCCAGCAGCTTGGGAGGTAGCATGGACACTGAAGCTTTCTTT. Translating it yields CASSLGGSMDTEAFF.